This T cell receptor beta chain derives from a study of CD8 T cells in Susac syndrome. Overall study context: Patients with Susac syndrome, at blood draw, were therapy-naive, on corticosteroids, or on intravenous immunoglobulin alone.

Points on this clonotype: Its target is not known.

High-throughput TCR beta sequencing covered peripheral CD8+ and CD4+ T cells. Random hexamers were used to reverse transcribe the RNA input (roughly 0.5 to 1 ug). The amplification used immunoSEQ multiplex PCR on TCR beta CDR3; it spanned 54 Vbeta and 13 Jbeta. TCRdb called the immunoSEQ multiplex PCR reads again in MiXCR, with one record for every CDR3 protein. The sample contains 130,000 or so distinct CDR3 sequences, 90% to 95% of which appear only once. General study points: The greatest CD8+ clonal expansion in Susac occurred in TEMRA cells and in active patients.

The TCR originated in a human donor with Susac syndrome. The specimen sequenced was CD8+ T cells from PBMCs.

The CDR3: CASSVETEGEKLFF. CDR3 coding DNA: TGTGCCAGCAGCGTCGAGACCGAGGGTGAAAAACTGTTTTTT. V is TRBV9 and J is TRBJ1-4; no reliable D call. Germline-derived CDR1 and CDR2 are SGDLS and YYNGEE. V was cut by 2 bases and J by 7 bases, with 12 bases left in between. The CDR3 length is 14 residues.